One T cell receptor beta chain is described in this entry. This specimen belongs to a study of control samples from healthy donors and cancer patients. Clones were sequenced by immunoSEQ multiplex PCR, and TCRdb holds only the in-frame ones, with some missing. The sample has over 90,000 clones; about 89% are singletons. Source material: PBMCs. This TCR came from a man between 60 and 75 years old with lung cancer.

Here the CDR3 reads CATGTETQYF. In DNA, the CDR3 is TGTGCCACAGGGACAGAGACCCAGTACTTC. V is TRBV15 and J is TRBJ2-5; D possibly matches TRBD1 or TRBD2 (5 bases each). Trimming left V 9 bases short and J 4 bases short, with 6 bases between. The germline V gene has CDR1 LNHNV and CDR2 YYDKDF (reference sequence). CDR3 length: 10 amino acids.